The T cell receptor beta chain described here comes from a study of regulatory T cells in long-lasting Graves disease. On the study more broadly: It was over 5 years of antithyroid drugs, with positive TSH receptor antibodies, that meant persistent Graves' disease. Study-level points and caveats: Thyroid tissue went unstudied; only peripheral blood was examined.

V was clipped by 3 bases and J by 4 bases, with 18 bases between them. The CDR3 has 16 amino acids. Arm-PCR of CDR3 regions with iRepertoire HTBI primers generated TCR beta libraries. TCRdb passed the multiplex PCR reads through MiXCR, listing each CDR3 protein once. Of roughly 300,000 distinct CDR3 sequences in the sample, around 19% were seen once. The sample's time point: persistent/refractory GD, antithyroid drugs over 5 years with positive TRAb. With RNA extracted from PBMCs as input, the TCR library was made. Worth noting for this clonotype: Its cognate antigen is unknown. Given a much more abundant clone one base away, this may be a read error.

The receptor's source is a female donor with Graves disease. The chain recombines TRBV12-3 or TRBV12-4 with TRBJ1-1; D possibly corresponds to TRBD1 (5 bases). Sequences were derived from peripheral blood mononuclear cells (PBMCs), sampled when the disease was refractory, from a patient treated with antithyroid drugs. CDR3 loop: CASSFSPRAMSTEAFF. The CDR3 nucleotides read TGTGCCAGCAGTTTTTCCCCCAGGGCAATGAGCACTGAAGCTTTCTTT.